This is a list of T cell receptor beta chains from one sample in a study of identical twins. TCRdb used MiXCR to reprocess the 5' RACE reads, holding one entry per CDR3 protein. Seen here are some 250,000 distinct CDR3 sequences, roughly 7.1% observed once, and the top ten hold about 15%. The sample was also linked to a second study, of T cells expressing NK-cell markers.

Material for sequencing was CD8+ T cells sorted from blood. The receptors were gathered from a woman between 18 and 29 years old in good health. Both conserved end residues are part of each CDR3. D genes are given only for firm matches. Clone size appears in some rows only: once, few, many, or a class for an expanded clone.

D	V	size	J	CDR3	DNA
TRBD1	TRBV11-2	.	TRBJ1-5	CASSLGQGTQPQHF	TGTGCCAGCAGCTTGGGACAGGGTACTCAGCCCCAGCATTTT
TRBD1	TRBV7-9	few	TRBJ1-2	CASSYGQGASGYTF	TGTGCCAGCAGCTATGGACAGGGGGCCAGCGGCTACACCTTC
.	TRBV12-3/TRBV12-4	many	TRBJ2-7	CASRGEQRAAYEQYF	TGTGCCAGCAGGGGGGAGCAGCGGGCGGCCTACGAGCAGTACTTC
.	TRBV7-9	few	TRBJ2-6	CASSSRDTLTGANVLTF	TGTGCCAGCAGCTCGAGGGACACGTTAACTGGGGCCAACGTCCTGACTTTC
TRBD1	TRBV6-5	.	TRBJ2-1	CASSYSPSGTGVANEQFF	TGTGCCAGCAGTTACTCACCGTCCGGGACAGGAGTTGCCAATGAGCAGTTCTTC
.	TRBV12-5	few	TRBJ1-1	CASGLVAVAETEAFF	TGTGCTAGTGGTTTGGTAGCGGTGGCGGAGACTGAAGCTTTCTTT
.	TRBV12-3/TRBV12-4	.	TRBJ2-3	CASSSYGSEGESTDTQYF	TGTGCCAGCAGTTCGTACGGGAGCGAGGGAGAGAGCACAGATACGCAGTATTTT
TRBD2	TRBV11-1	.	TRBJ2-1	CASSFPTSPSTSSYNEQFF	TGTGCCAGCAGCTTCCCGACTAGCCCATCCACAAGCTCCTACAATGAGCAGTTCTTC
.	TRBV5-1	.	TRBJ2-2	CASSLAVVGTGELFF	TGCGCCAGCAGCTTGGCGGTCGTCGGAACCGGGGAGCTGTTTTTT
TRBD2	TRBV11-3	few	TRBJ2-3	CASSPWTSGGFTDTQYF	TGTGCCAGCAGCCCGTGGACTAGCGGGGGTTTCACAGATACGCAGTATTTT
.	TRBV5-6	few	TRBJ2-7	CASSFQDYEQYF	TGTGCCAGCAGCTTTCAAGACTACGAGCAGTACTTC
TRBD1	TRBV14	many	TRBJ1-2	CASSQGQGFGYGYTF	TGTGCCAGCAGCCAAGGACAGGGGTTTGGCTATGGCTACACCTTC
.	TRBV20-1	few	TRBJ2-7	CSARGRHYEQYF	TGCAGTGCTAGAGGACGGCACTACGAGCAGTACTTC
.	TRBV7-9	few	TRBJ1-4	CASSPDSLEKLFF	TGTGCCAGCAGCCCGGACAGCCTTGAAAAACTGTTTTTT
TRBD1	TRBV29-1	once	TRBJ2-7	CSVGQGVLEQYF	TGCAGCGTTGGGCAGGGGGTCTTAGAGCAGTACTTC
.	TRBV5-1	many	TRBJ1-1	CASSLEGNTEAFF	TGCGCCAGCAGCTTGGAGGGGAACACTGAAGCTTTCTTT
TRBD2	TRBV9	many	TRBJ2-7	CASSVAGGDEQYF	TGTGCCAGCAGCGTAGCTGGGGGGGACGAGCAGTACTTC
.	TRBV6-5	.	TRBJ2-3	CASSYSVRADTQYF	TGTGCCAGCAGTTACTCGGTTAGGGCAGATACGCAGTATTTT
TRBD2	TRBV9	.	TRBJ2-1	CASSVYLAGGGEQFF	TGTGCCAGCAGCGTATATTTAGCGGGAGGAGGTGAGCAGTTCTTC
TRBD2	TRBV6-5	.	TRBJ2-7	CASSYRSGTSYEQYF	TGTGCCAGCAGTTACCGTAGCGGGACTTCCTACGAGCAGTACTTC